Presented here are 7 T cell receptor beta chains from one specimen sequenced in a study of OX40 agonist ivuxolimab in advanced cancers. Clones were read by immunoSEQ multiplex PCR, and TCRdb kept only the in-frame ones, dropping some. The sample includes tens of thousands of clones, over 75% of them seen just once. Sequenced material: CD4+ or CD8+ T cells sorted from blood, taken in a trial of the OX40 agonist ivuxolimab. The receptor set was obtained from an adult with an advanced solid tumor such as melanoma, head and neck, liver or kidney cancer.

The V gene is TRBV18, the J gene TRBJ2-2; D gene uncertain. The CDR3 covers 11 residues. Per the germline V gene, CDR1 is KGHSH and CDR2 is LQKENI. Trimming shortened V by 6 bases and J by 3 bases, and 2 bases separated the two germline ends. The CDR3 loop reads CASSYTGELFF. CDR3 DNA: TGTGCCAGCTCCTACACCGGGGAGCTGTTTTTT.

This clone was observed a few times. The rearrangement uses TRBV7-3 and TRBJ2-3; D is unresolved. CDR3 length equals 14 residues. From germline, CDR1 is SGHTA and CDR2 FQGTGA. Deletions cut 5 bases from V and 2 bases from J, with 11 bases between. The CDR3 DNA reads as TGTGCCAGCAGCCCCGGGCATAACACAGATACGCAGTATTTT. Protein product: CASSPGHNTDTQYF.

The V call is TRBV10-2, the J call TRBJ2-5; the D is unclear. The CDR3 has 14 amino acids. Germline V gene sequence: CDR1 WSHSY, CDR2 SAAADI. V dropped 6 bases and J dropped 2 bases, with 13 bases sitting between them. CDR3 amino acids: CASSEQLMQETQYF. CDR3 DNA: TGCGCCAGCAGCGAACAGCTTATGCAAGAGACCCAGTACTTC.

The rearrangement links TRBV5-5 to TRBJ2-1; D remains unclear. The V end was cut by 0 bases, the J end by 9 bases, with 4 bases between. This CDR3 has 11 residues. CDR1 is SGHKS and CDR2 is YYEKEE in the germline V gene (reference sequence). This chain's CDR3 is CASSLETEQFF. The CDR3 bases are TGTGCCAGCAGCTTGGAGACTGAGCAGTTCTTC.

This clone was seen a single time. The rearrangement links TRBV19 to TRBJ1-5; D unresolved. The CDR3 sequence is 14 residues long. The V gene's germline CDR1 is LNHDA and CDR2 SQIVND (reference sequence). Trimming took off 5 bases at V and 6 bases at J, with 14 bases between the two ends. In DNA, the CDR3 is TGTGCCAGTAGTCTCGCGTACGACGGTCAGCCCCAGCATTTT. It is translated as CASSLAYDGQPQHF.

CDR3 bases: TGCGCCAGCAGCCAAGATCCTACAGGGCATACTAACTATGGCTACACCTTC. As protein: CASSQDPTGHTNYGYTF. The chain joins TRBV4-1 to TRBJ1-2; tentatively, D is TRBD1 (6 bases). In germline, CDR1 is MGHRA, CDR2 YSYEKL. The V end lost 0 bases, the J end lost 0 bases, and 14 bases lay between the germline ends. The CDR3 contains 17 residues.

This chain links TRBV7-9 with TRBJ2-3, with D maybe TRBD2 (6 bases). The CDR3 loop spans 16 amino acids. Germline-derived CDR1 and CDR2 are SEHNR and FQNEAQ (reference sequence). Trimming removed 5 bases from V and 4 bases from J, with 19 bases in between. The CDR3 DNA reads TGTGCCAGCAGCCCGACCTGGACTAAAGGTCCAGATACGCAGTATTTT. It is translated as CASSPTWTKGPDTQYF.